Below, 16 T cell receptor beta chains from the same sample are listed, as sequenced in a study of T cells expressing NK-cell markers. No DNA is given; TCRdb re-called the 5' RACE reads and lists each CDR3 protein once. The sample table sets out fewer than 550,000 distinct CDR3 sequences. The sample taken for sequencing was blood T cells: a sorted CD56 or NKG2C T cell subset, CD4+ or CD8+ T cells, or bulk PBMC T cells (not recorded which). The receptor source for this set is a woman in her forties or fifties in good health.

The chain carries TRBV7-9 and TRBJ2-7; TCRdb lists TRBD1, though no DNA is available to test this call. This CDR3 comprises 16 residues. Germline V gives CDR1 SEHNR, CDR2 FQNEAQ (reference sequence). CDR3 amino acids: CASTGLDLQQPYEQYF.

V is TRBV12-3 or TRBV12-4 and J is TRBJ2-1. The CDR3 runs to 14 residues. The CDR3 reads CASMGRRSYNEQFF.

The V and J genes are TRBV20-1 and TRBJ2-1; TCRdb selects TRBD1, and the lack of DNA leaves this call unchecked. CDR3 length: 13 amino acids. Germline CDR1 and CDR2: DFQATT and SNEGSKA (reference sequence). CDR3: CSASPQGPGEQFF.

This sequence joins TRBV5-1 and TRBJ2-7; the TRBD2 assignment by TCRdb is unverifiable without DNA. The CDR3 spans 17 residues. Germline V gene sequence: CDR1 SGHRS, CDR2 YFSETQ. CDR3 in amino acids: CASSLSGGGRVGYEQYF.

V is TRBV6-5 and J is TRBJ1-5; the D call from TCRdb, TRBD1, cannot be confirmed without DNA. The CDR3 has 14 amino acids. CDR1 MNHEY and CDR2 SVGAGI come from the germline V gene. The chain's CDR3 is CASSYSTGLRPQHF.

This chain links TRBV24-1 with TRBJ2-2; the TCRdb D gene call, TRBD1, has no DNA to confirm it. CDR1 and CDR2 from the germline V gene are KGHDR and SFDVKD. The CDR3 covers 16 residues. CDR3 in amino acids: CATSDRQGDNTGELFF.

The V and J genes are TRBV14 and TRBJ2-1; lacking DNA, the TRBD2 call made by TCRdb goes unchecked. Germline CDR1 is SGHDN and CDR2 is FVKESK. The CDR3 extends over 18 amino acids. The CDR3 sequence: CASSQDRLAGGPGNEQFF.

The chain recombines TRBV3-1 with TRBJ2-1; the D call of TRBD2 rests on TCRdb alone, since no DNA is present to check it. Germline V gene sequence: CDR1 LGHDT, CDR2 YNNKEL (reference sequence). This CDR3 has 14 residues. This CDR3 is CASNTAGVVNEQFF.

The gene calls are TRBV10-3 and TRBJ1-2; lacking DNA, the TRBD1 call made by TCRdb goes unchecked. The CDR3 runs 14 residues. CDR1 ENHRY and CDR2 SYGVKD come from the germline V gene. CDR3 loop: CAISLGQGIYGYTF.

The rearrangement uses TRBV25-1 and TRBJ2-1; TCRdb's D gene call, TRBD2, goes unchecked for lack of DNA. CDR1 is MGHDK, CDR2 SYGVNS, per germline. The CDR3 spans 15 residues. This CDR3 is CASSPYAGGPNEQFF.

This chain uses TRBV25-1 with TRBJ2-3; as DNA is missing, the TRBD2 call by TCRdb cannot be tested. The CDR3 is made up of 16 amino acids. Germline loops: CDR1 MGHDK, CDR2 SYGVNS. CDR3 protein: CASGDLAGPSTDTQYF.

The V call is TRBV6-5, the J call TRBJ2-2; lacking DNA, the TRBD2 call made by TCRdb goes unchecked. The CDR3 is 18 amino acids. Germline CDR1 reads MNHEY; CDR2 reads SVGAGI. This CDR3 reads CASSSVSSGRLNTGELFF.

V is TRBV9 and J is TRBJ2-1; the TRBD1 assignment by TCRdb is unverifiable without DNA. This CDR3 has 14 residues. Germline V lookup: CDR1 SGDLS, CDR2 YYNGEE. CDR3 sequence: CASSVAALWNEQFF.

The rearrangement links TRBV5-1 to TRBJ1-4; TCRdb's D call of TRBD1 is untestable without DNA. The germline V gene has CDR1 SGHRS and CDR2 YFSETQ. The CDR3 sequence is 17 residues long. CDR3 amino acids: CASSPTGTGPDRVEVFF.

The V call is TRBV3-1, the J call TRBJ2-2; TCRdb gives TRBD2 as the D gene, but with no DNA this cannot be confirmed. Looked up from germline, CDR1 is LGHDT and CDR2 is YNNKEL (reference sequence). This CDR3 has 15 residues. CDR3: CASSLPSGHPGELFF. Complete variable domain (other parts from reference TRBV3-1 and TRBJ2-2): DTAVSQTPKYLVTQMGNDKSIKCEQNLGHDTMYWYKQDSKKFLKIMFSYNNKELIINETVPNRFSPKSPDKAHLNLHINSLELGDSAVYFCASSLPSGHPGELFFGEGSRLTVL.

The J gene is TRBJ2-1, the V gene TRBV5-1; the TRBD2 assignment by TCRdb is unverifiable without DNA. The CDR3 spans 17 residues. Germline V CDR1 and CDR2: SGHRS, YFSETQ. The CDR3: CASSFSLAGGPFGEQFF.